The rows below give T cell receptor beta chains drawn from one sample of a study of beta chain features in type 1 diabetes. The data were produced by immunoSEQ multiplex PCR, yet TCRdb's version contains in-frame clones alone and is incomplete. The profile shows fewer than 650,000 clones, around 15% of them singletons. Sample: naive CD4+ T cells from blood. The receptors come from a man between 18 and 29 years old in good health. Both conserved end residues are part of each CDR3. Fields, in order: J gene, clone size, V gene, D gene, CDR3 protein, CDR3 DNA. The D gene is left open where the match is weak. Where a row states a size, it is once, few, many or the class of an expanded clone; other rows omit it.

J: TRBJ2-3; size: NA; V: TRBV11-3; D: NA; CDR3: CASSPSLTNTDTQYF; DNA: TGTGCCAGCAGCCCCTCTCTTACCAACACAGATACGCAGTATTTT
J: TRBJ1-1; size: NA; V: TRBV6-1; D: NA; CDR3: CASKGFLVNTEAFF; DNA: TGTGCCAGCAAGGGTTTTCTGGTGAACACTGAAGCTTTCTTT
J: TRBJ2-7; size: few; V: TRBV30; D: NA; CDR3: CAWRSKGEQYF; DNA: TGTGCCTGGAGGTCGAAGGGCGAGCAGTACTTC
J: TRBJ1-1; size: NA; V: TRBV28; D: NA; CDR3: CASSFQRRLITEAFF; DNA: TGTGCCAGCAGTTTCCAGCGGAGGTTGATCACTGAAGCTTTCTTT
J: TRBJ2-5; size: NA; V: TRBV19; D: TRBD1; CDR3: CASTNLGQGEETQYF; DNA: TGTGCCAGCACAAACCTCGGACAGGGAGAAGAGACCCAGTACTTC
J: TRBJ2-7; size: NA; V: TRBV10-3; D: TRBD2; CDR3: CAISESVAGGPREQYF; DNA: TGTGCCATCAGTGAGTCGGTAGCGGGAGGGCCGCGAGAGCAGTACTTC
J: TRBJ2-1; size: few; V: TRBV5-4; D: TRBD1; CDR3: CASSQDRGRVRGVF; DNA: TGTGCCAGCAGCCAGGACAGGGGGCGGGTACGGGGAGTCTTC
J: TRBJ1-6; size: NA; V: TRBV30; D: NA; CDR3: CAWSPSWGPGDNSPLHF; DNA: TGTGCCTGGAGTCCGAGTTGGGGTCCAGGGGATAATTCACCCCTCCACTTT
J: TRBJ2-1; size: few; V: TRBV19; D: NA; CDR3: CASRRGAGVHEQFF; DNA: TGTGCCAGTAGGAGAGGGGCAGGGGTCCATGAGCAGTTCTTC
J: TRBJ2-2; size: NA; V: TRBV7-3; D: TRBD1; CDR3: CASSLSGTGTNTGELFF; DNA: TGTGCCAGCAGCTTATCCGGGACAGGAACGAACACCGGGGAGCTGTTTTTT
J: TRBJ2-5; size: NA; V: TRBV15; D: TRBD1; CDR3: CATSKGTGGTETQYF; DNA: TGTGCCACCAGCAAAGGGACAGGGGGAACGGAGACCCAGTACTTC
J: TRBJ2-2; size: few; V: TRBV7-9; D: NA; CDR3: CASSSLGGKGELFF; DNA: TGTGCCAGCAGCTCCCTTGGAGGGAAAGGGGAGCTGTTTTTT
J: TRBJ2-2; size: NA; V: TRBV28; D: NA; CDR3: CASSLLGGTGELFF; DNA: TGTGCCAGCAGTTTACTAGGCGGCACCGGGGAGCTGTTTTTT
J: TRBJ2-3; size: many; V: TRBV10-3; D: TRBD2; CDR3: CASWTSGQGDTQYF; DNA: TGTGCCAGCTGGACTAGCGGGCAAGGGGATACGCAGTATTTT
J: TRBJ1-2; size: NA; V: TRBV6-5; D: NA; CDR3: CASSPQGTIPYGYTF; DNA: TGTGCCAGCAGTCCACAGGGTACGATACCCTATGGCTACACCTTC
J: TRBJ1-2; size: NA; V: TRBV9; D: TRBD1; CDR3: CASSVQGVSYGYTF; DNA: TGTGCCAGCAGCGTACAGGGGGTGAGCTATGGCTACACCTTC
J: TRBJ2-2; size: NA; V: TRBV7-6; D: TRBD2; CDR3: CASSVGLARTGELFF; DNA: TGTGCCAGCAGCGTAGGACTAGCGCGCACCGGGGAGCTGTTTTTT
J: TRBJ1-2; size: NA; V: TRBV28; D: NA; CDR3: CASSWRSGGYTF; DNA: TGTGCCAGCAGTTGGCGATCTGGGGGCTACACCTTC
J: TRBJ2-1; size: few; V: TRBV15; D: TRBD2; CDR3: CATSRDIAGGYNEQFF; DNA: TGTGCCACCAGCAGAGATATAGCGGGAGGCTACAATGAGCAGTTCTTC
J: TRBJ1-2; size: few; V: TRBV7-2; D: NA; CDR3: CASSLASQGGSPYTF; DNA: TGTGCCAGCAGCTTAGCGAGTCAGGGTGGAAGCCCCTACACCTTC
J: TRBJ2-5; size: few; V: TRBV19; D: NA; CDR3: CASSVGTVQETQYF; DNA: TGTGCCAGTAGTGTGGGGACGGTCCAAGAGACCCAGTACTTC
J: TRBJ1-2; size: NA; V: TRBV7-9; D: NA; CDR3: CASSFGTYYGYTF; DNA: TGTGCCAGCAGCTTTGGAACATACTATGGCTACACCTTC
J: TRBJ2-5; size: few; V: TRBV6-6; D: NA; CDR3: CASREQGFTQYF; DNA: TGTGCCAGCAGAGAACAGGGTTTTACCCAGTACTTC
J: TRBJ2-1; size: NA; V: TRBV11-1; D: NA; CDR3: CASSLGTTFRSEQFF; DNA: TGTGCCAGCAGCTTAGGGACTACTTTTCGATCTGAGCAGTTCTTC
J: TRBJ2-1; size: NA; V: TRBV11-1; D: NA; CDR3: CASSLGQRTYNEQFF; DNA: TGTGCCAGCAGCTTAGGACAGAGAACCTACAATGAGCAGTTCTTC
J: TRBJ1-5; size: NA; V: TRBV28; D: TRBD1; CDR3: CASTSGTGVNQPQHF; DNA: TGTGCCAGCACTTCGGGGACAGGGGTCAATCAGCCCCAGCATTTT
J: TRBJ2-6; size: NA; V: TRBV5-1; D: NA; CDR3: CASRSGSGANVLTF; DNA: TGCGCCAGCAGATCAGGATCCGGGGCCAACGTCCTGACTTTC
J: TRBJ2-3; size: few; V: TRBV5-4; D: TRBD2; CDR3: CASSAGDTDTQYF; DNA: TGTGCCAGCAGCGCGGGAGACACAGATACGCAGTATTTT
J: TRBJ1-1; size: NA; V: TRBV28; D: NA; CDR3: CASSLVGKNTEAFF; DNA: TGTGCCAGCAGTTTAGTGGGTAAGAACACTGAAGCTTTCTTT